This T cell receptor (beta chain) was sequenced during a study of human T cells and chemical hapten exposure. Overall study findings and caveats: Donors had alopecia, so their immune response may differ from healthy people's.

Time point defined: patch test 2, 6 weeks after DPC sensitization. Treatment meaning: therapeutic diphenylcyclopropenone sensitization with weekly scalp DPC. TCRdb re-called the RACE reads through MiXCR, storing one row per CDR3 protein. The table shows 360,000 or so distinct CDR3 sequences, with nearly 6.5% occurring only once. This CDR3 spans 14 amino acids. Germline V gene lookup returns CDR1 MNHEY and CDR2 SVGEGT. Trimming removed 6 bases at V and 0 bases at J, with 10 bases between. Worth noting for this clonotype: Its matching antigen is unknown.

This chain uses TRBV6-2 or TRBV6-3 with TRBJ2-3; D is uncertain. This specimen consisted of whole blood, obtained in connection with sensitization to the hapten diphenylcyclopropenone (DPC). The clonotype was recovered from a woman aged 18-29 years with alopecia areata. Some clones in this sample may be carry-over from other donors' samples. Here the CDR3 reads CASSSRLSTDTQYF. CDR3 nucleotide sequence: TGTGCCAGCAGCTCCCGACTCAGCACAGATACGCAGTATTTT.